Shown below are 23 T cell receptor beta chains from a single sample sequenced in a study of blood T cell repertoires in COVID-19. Data came from immunoSEQ multiplex PCR; TCRdb stores just in-frame clones and leaves some out. The data show about 110,000 clones, about two thirds seen once. The material sequenced was peripheral blood. The receptors shown here come from a human donor with acute or convalescent COVID-19. The donor label of this sample is uncertain.

The chain couples TRBV28 to TRBJ2-7; perhaps TRBD1 as D (5 bases). Trimming pared 6 bases from V and 6 bases from J, leaving 12 bases between. CDR3 size: 12 residues. Germline CDR1 reads MDHEN; CDR2 reads SYDVKM. CDR3 sequence: CASRSAGFEQYV. In DNA form, the CDR3 reads TGTGCCAGCAGATCCGCAGGGTTCGAGCAGTACGTC.

This chain uses TRBV9 with TRBJ2-3; 8 bases are shared with TRBD1. Germline V gene lookup returns CDR1 SGDLS and CDR2 YYNGEE. The ends lost 1 base at V and 0 bases at J; junction bases unmatched: 1. This CDR3 is 15 amino acids long. The CDR3 loop reads CASSVTGGSTDTQYF. CDR3 coding DNA: TGTGCCAGCAGCGTAACAGGGGGGAGCACAGATACGCAGTATTTT.

The CDR3 DNA sequence: TGTGCCAGCAGCTACCGAACGGGAAAAGCTAACTATGGCTACACCTTC. Translated, it gives CASSYRTGKANYGYTF. The rearrangement joins TRBV5-5 to TRBJ1-2; no definite D call. Trimming shortened V by 3 bases and J by 0 bases, and 15 bases separated the two germline ends. Germline CDR1 is SGHKS and CDR2 is YYEKEE (reference sequence). The CDR3 sequence is 16 residues long.

The chain recombines TRBV24-1 with TRBJ1-2; D remains unclear. Germline CDR1 KGHDR, CDR2 SFDVKD. The V end was cut by 7 bases, the J end by 5 bases, with 10 bases between. The length of the CDR3 is 12 residues. For the CDR3, the DNA is TGTGCCACCAGCACGGGGAAATATGGCTACACCTTC. It yields the protein CATSTGKYGYTF.

The table lists this clone with many counts. V usage is TRBV7-3 and J usage is TRBJ2-1; TRBD2 aligns across 11 bases. The length of the CDR3 is 15 residues. The germline V gene encodes CDR1 SGHTA and CDR2 FQGTGA. V lost 5 bases, J lost 8 bases, and 8 bases stayed unmatched. CDR3 sequence reads: CASSPSSGGAHEQFF. The DNA for the CDR3 is TGTGCCAGCAGCCCAAGTAGCGGGGGGGCCCATGAGCAGTTCTTC.

V gene TRBV19 combines with J gene TRBJ2-7; a weak D match, TRBD2 (5 bases). CDR3 length: 11 amino acids. Germline V gene lookup returns CDR1 LNHDA and CDR2 SQIVND (reference sequence). V was trimmed by 8 bases and J by 3 bases, leaving 8 bases between them. The CDR3 sequence: CASSRDYEQYF. The DNA for the CDR3 is TGTGCCAGTTCCCGGGACTACGAGCAGTACTTC. The full variable domain, its missing parts supplied by reference TRBV19 and TRBJ2-7, is DGGITQSPKYLFRKEGQNVTLSCEQNLNHDAMYWYRQDPGQGLRLIYYSQIVNDFQKGDIAEGYSVSREKKESFPLTVTSAQKNPTAFYLCASSRDYEQYFGPGTRLTVT.

The V and J genes are TRBV7-3 and TRBJ1-1; maybe TRBD1 (6 bases). Trimming cost V 5 bases and J 4 bases, with 11 bases left between them. This CDR3 is built from 13 residues. Germline CDR1 is SGHTA and CDR2 is FQGTGA. This CDR3 reads CASSPQGFTEAFF. Here the CDR3 DNA reads TGTGCCAGCAGCCCACAGGGATTCACTGAAGCTTTCTTT.

This clone was detected ten times or more. This sequence joins TRBV5-1 and TRBJ2-1; a weak D match, TRBD1 (6 bases). Trimming removed 0 bases at V and 5 bases at J, with 12 bases between. The CDR3 spans 15 residues. Germline loops: CDR1 SGHRS, CDR2 YFSETQ. The CDR3 spells CASSLVVGHDNEQFF. DNA for the CDR3: TGCGCCAGCAGCTTGGTCGTGGGACACGACAATGAGCAGTTCTTC.

This clone was picked up one time. The genes are TRBV6-2 or TRBV6-3 and TRBJ1-1, with D unclear. Per germline, CDR1 MNHEY and CDR2 SVGEGT. The CDR3 spans 14 residues. V was cut by 2 bases and J by 7 bases, with 14 bases left in between. CDR3 DNA: TGTGCCAGCAGTTACCTAGGCCCCCCATTTGAAGCTTTCTTT. Translating it yields CASSYLGPPFEAFF.

This clone occurred a few times. This chain joins TRBV2 and TRBJ2-7; perhaps TRBD1 as D (5 bases). Germline V gene data show CDR1 as SNHLY and CDR2 as FYNNEI. Trimming left V 3 bases short and J 5 bases short, with 11 bases between. The CDR3 totals 13 residues. The CDR3 reads CASSDPGMDEQYV. The DNA for the CDR3 is TGTGCCAGCAGTGATCCAGGGATGGACGAGCAGTACGTC.

The chain carries TRBV3-1 (or the pseudogene TRBV3-2) and TRBJ2-6, with D maybe TRBD1 (5 bases). The CDR3 has 18 amino acids. V was pared by 0 bases and J by 0 bases, with 12 bases between. The germline gives CDR1 LGHDT, CDR2 YNNKEL (reference sequence). This chain's CDR3 is CASSQDWGISSGANVLTF. The CDR3 coding sequence is TGTGCCAGCAGCCAAGATTGGGGCATCTCCTCTGGGGCCAACGTCCTGACTTTC.

The V gene is TRBV27, the J gene TRBJ1-2; 7 nucleotides line up with TRBD1. This CDR3 spans 17 amino acids. V lost 6 bases to trimming and J lost 8 bases; unmatched junction nucleotides: 21. Germline V CDR1 and CDR2: MNHEY, SMNVEV (reference sequence). CDR3 loop: CASSPLDRAASAGGYTF. Here the CDR3 DNA reads TGTGCCAGCAGCCCACTCGACAGGGCGGCGTCAGCGGGCGGCTACACCTTC.

The J gene is TRBJ2-1, the V gene TRBV7-3; 14 bases match TRBD2. The CDR3 loop spans 18 amino acids. V was pared by 2 bases and J by 10 bases, with 13 bases of the junction left unmatched. Germline V gives CDR1 SGHTA, CDR2 FQGTGA. The CDR3 sequence is CASSLEPDSGTSGGEQFF. CDR3 nucleotides: TGTGCCAGCAGCTTAGAACCCGACTCCGGGACTAGCGGGGGAGAGCAGTTCTTC. Drawing the rest from reference TRBV7-3 and TRBJ2-1, the complete variable domain is GAGVSQTPSNKVTEKGKYVELRCDPISGHTALYWYRQSLGQGPEFLIYFQGTGAADDSGLPNDRFFAVRPEGSVSTLKIQRTERGDSAVYLCASSLEPDSGTSGGEQFFGPGTRLTVL.

The chain carries TRBV2 and TRBJ1-1; weak D call: TRBD1 (5 bases). This CDR3 spans 16 amino acids. CDR1 and CDR2 (germline): SNHLY, FYNNEI. V shed 4 bases and J shed 1 base, with 16 bases lying between them. CDR3 sequence: CASSVRPIGENTEAFF. The CDR3 DNA reads TGTGCCAGCAGTGTCCGGCCTATAGGGGAGAACACTGAAGCTTTCTTT.

The chain is built from TRBV27 and TRBJ1-3; tentatively, D is TRBD1 (6 bases). The germline gives CDR1 MNHEY, CDR2 SMNVEV (reference sequence). The CDR3 length is 14 residues. V was trimmed by 6 bases and J by 1 base, leaving 10 bases between them. The CDR3: CASSLQGSGNTIYF. CDR3 DNA: TGTGCCAGCAGCCTACAGGGTTCTGGAAACACCATATATTTT.

J is TRBJ2-4 and V is TRBV19, with 11 bases fitting TRBD1. Trimming at V came to 5 bases and at J to 7 bases, leaving 16 bases not matched to a gene. The V gene's germline CDR1 is LNHDA and CDR2 SQIVND (reference sequence). The CDR3 loop spans 18 amino acids. The CDR3 DNA reads as TGTGCCAGTAGTGCCTCCGGGACAGGGGGAGGTTTCGGGAACATTCAGTACTTC. Translated: CASSASGTGGGFGNIQYF.

The chain carries TRBV12-2 and TRBJ1-5; the DNA was not used to check the table's D call, TRBD1. TRBV12-2 is flagged as a pseudogene. There are 15 residues in the CDR3. CDR3 sequence reads: CASRLVQSIGQPQHF. The CDR3 bases are TGTGCAAGTCGCTTAGTACAGAGTATCGGTCAGCCCCAGCATTTT.

This clone has only a few counts. The V and J genes are TRBV7-9 and TRBJ2-5; 8 bases align to TRBD1. Germline V gene data show CDR1 as SEHNR and CDR2 as FQNEAQ (reference sequence). V was pared by 5 bases and J by 4 bases, with 6 bases of the junction left unmatched. This CDR3 spans 14 amino acids. The CDR3 reads CASSTGGTGETQYF. The CDR3, as DNA: TGTGCCAGCAGCACAGGGGGGACGGGAGAGACCCAGTACTTC.

This sequence joins TRBV30 and TRBJ1-6; D possibly corresponds to TRBD1 (6 bases). The CDR3 has 16 amino acids. Germline V gene data show CDR1 as GTSNPN and CDR2 as SVGIG (reference sequence). V lost 4 bases, J lost 3 bases, and 16 bases lay in between. CDR3 amino acids: CAWNPQGAFYNSPLHF. In DNA, the CDR3 is TGTGCCTGGAACCCACAGGGCGCCTTCTATAATTCACCCCTCCACTTT.

The rearrangement uses TRBV18 and TRBJ2-5; a possible D gene is TRBD2 (5 bases). The CDR3 runs 15 residues. The ends were cut back, 3 bases at V and 3 bases at J, with 14 bases in the middle. The germline CDR1 and CDR2 sequences are KGHSH and LQKENI. CDR3 in amino acids: CASSPQRGPEETQYF. The CDR3 DNA is TGTGCCAGCTCACCTCAAAGAGGGCCGGAAGAGACCCAGTACTTC.

The DNA of the CDR3 is TGTGCCAGCAGCCGACTGGCAGCTGTATCCGCCAGTAGCGGGGAGCTGTTTTTT. This translates into CASSRLAAVSASSGELFF. V and J are TRBV11-2 and TRBJ2-2, with D unclear. V gave up 5 bases and J gave up 7 bases, with 26 bases separating them. CDR3 length equals 18 residues. Germline CDR1 reads SGHAT; CDR2 reads FQNNGV. The full variable domain, its missing parts supplied by reference TRBV11-2 and TRBJ2-2, is EAGVAQSPRYKIIEKRQSVAFWCNPISGHATLYWYQQILGQGPKLLIQFQNNGVVDDSQLPKDRFSAERLKGVDSTLKIQPAKLEDSAVYLCASSRLAAVSASSGELFFGEGSRLTVL.

V and J are TRBV9 and TRBJ1-2; D is unresolved. The CDR3 runs to 13 residues. The germline V and J ends were trimmed by 2 bases and 1 base, with 6 bases remaining between them. Germline loops: CDR1 SGDLS, CDR2 YYNGEE. The CDR3 sequence: CASSVLFNYGYTF. CDR3 in DNA: TGTGCCAGCAGCGTTCTGTTTAACTATGGCTACACCTTC.

The chain carries TRBV14 and TRBJ2-1; D is possibly TRBD1 (6 bases). CDR1 is SGHDN and CDR2 is FVKESK in the germline V gene. The CDR3 is 13 residues long. The V end was cut by 0 bases, the J end by 15 bases, with 15 bases between. The CDR3: CASSQENREGWFF. In DNA, the CDR3 is TGTGCCAGCAGCCAAGAAAACAGGGAAGGATGGTTCTTC.